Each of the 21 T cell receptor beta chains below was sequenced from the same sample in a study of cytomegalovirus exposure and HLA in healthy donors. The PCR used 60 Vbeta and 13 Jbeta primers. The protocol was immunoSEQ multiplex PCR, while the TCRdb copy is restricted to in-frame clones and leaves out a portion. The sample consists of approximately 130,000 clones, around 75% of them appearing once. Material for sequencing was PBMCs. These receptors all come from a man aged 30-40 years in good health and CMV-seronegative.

The CDR3 coding sequence is TGCGCCAGCAGCCAGACCGTTACAGGGACCGGGGAGCTGTTTTTT. Protein: CASSQTVTGTGELFF. The chain has TRBV4-3 and TRBJ2-2; TRBD1 might be the D (6 bases). V gave up 3 bases and J gave up 5 bases, with 13 bases separating them. Germline CDR1 and CDR2: LGHNA and YSLEER. This CDR3 is built from 15 residues.

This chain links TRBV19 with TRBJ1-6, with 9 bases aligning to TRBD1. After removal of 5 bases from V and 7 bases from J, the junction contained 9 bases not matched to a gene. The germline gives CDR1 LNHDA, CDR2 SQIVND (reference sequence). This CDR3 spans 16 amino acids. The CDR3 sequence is CASSDPGTGHNSPLHF. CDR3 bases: TGTGCCAGTAGTGATCCCGGGACAGGGCACAATTCACCCCTCCACTTT.

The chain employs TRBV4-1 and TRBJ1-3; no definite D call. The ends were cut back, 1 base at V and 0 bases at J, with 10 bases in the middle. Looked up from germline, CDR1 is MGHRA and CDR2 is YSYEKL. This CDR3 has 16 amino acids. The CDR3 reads CASSQVAGISGNTIYF. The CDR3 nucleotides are TGCGCCAGCAGCCAAGTGGCCGGGATCTCTGGAAACACCATATATTTT.

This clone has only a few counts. CDR3 region: CASSRVGTGVYEQYF. DNA for the CDR3: TGTGCCAGTAGTAGGGTCGGGACAGGGGTCTACGAGCAGTACTTC. This chain links TRBV19 with TRBJ2-7, with TRBD1 matching 10 bases. Germline lookup yields CDR1 LNHDA and CDR2 SQIVND (reference sequence). The V and J ends lost 4 bases and 3 bases, in that order; junction bases with no gene match: 6. This CDR3 spans 15 amino acids. Complete variable domain (other parts from reference TRBV19 and TRBJ2-7): DGGITQSPKYLFRKEGQNVTLSCEQNLNHDAMYWYRQDPGQGLRLIYYSQIVNDFQKGDIAEGYSVSREKKESFPLTVTSAQKNPTAFYLCASSRVGTGVYEQYFGPGTRLTVT.

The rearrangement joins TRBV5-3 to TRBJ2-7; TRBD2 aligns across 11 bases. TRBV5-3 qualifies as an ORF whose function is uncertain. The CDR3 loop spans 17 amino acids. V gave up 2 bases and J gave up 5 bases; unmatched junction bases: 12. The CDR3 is CARSFLAGGSPLNEQYF. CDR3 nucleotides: TGTGCCAGAAGCTTTTTAGCGGGAGGGAGCCCTTTGAACGAGCAGTACTTC.

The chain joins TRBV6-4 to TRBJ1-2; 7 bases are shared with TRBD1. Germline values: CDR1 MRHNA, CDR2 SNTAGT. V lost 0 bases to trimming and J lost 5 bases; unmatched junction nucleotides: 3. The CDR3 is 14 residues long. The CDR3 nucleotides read TGTGCCAGCAGTGACTCCCCAGGGGGTTATGGCTACACCTTC. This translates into CASSDSPGGYGYTF.

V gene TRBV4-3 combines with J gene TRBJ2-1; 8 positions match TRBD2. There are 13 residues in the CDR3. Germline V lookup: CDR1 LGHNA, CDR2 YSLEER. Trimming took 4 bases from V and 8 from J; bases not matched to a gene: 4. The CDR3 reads CASSRGAGDEQFF. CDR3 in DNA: TGCGCCAGCAGCCGAGGAGCGGGAGATGAGCAGTTCTTC.

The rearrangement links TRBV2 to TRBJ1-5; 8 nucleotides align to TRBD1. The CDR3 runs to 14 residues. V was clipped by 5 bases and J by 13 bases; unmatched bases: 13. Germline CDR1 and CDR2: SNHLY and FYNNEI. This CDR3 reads CASSPGTGSTLQHF. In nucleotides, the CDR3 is TGTGCCAGCAGTCCCGGGACAGGATCCACCTTACAGCATTTT.

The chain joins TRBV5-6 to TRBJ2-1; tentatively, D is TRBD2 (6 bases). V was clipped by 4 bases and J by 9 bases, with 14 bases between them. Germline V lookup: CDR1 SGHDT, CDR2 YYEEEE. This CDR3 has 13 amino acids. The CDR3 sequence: CASSPPGGREQFF. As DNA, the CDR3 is TGTGCCAGCAGCCCGCCCGGGGGTCGTGAGCAGTTCTTC. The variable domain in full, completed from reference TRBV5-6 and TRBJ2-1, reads DAGVTQSPTHLIKTRGQQVTLRCSPKSGHDTVSWYQQALGQGPQFIFQYYEEEERQRGNFPDRFSGHQFPNYSSELNVNALLLGDSALYLCASSPPGGREQFFGPGTRLTVL.

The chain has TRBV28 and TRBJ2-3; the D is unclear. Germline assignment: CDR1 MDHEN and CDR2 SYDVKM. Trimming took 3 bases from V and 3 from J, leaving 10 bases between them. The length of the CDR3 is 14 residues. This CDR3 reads CASSLGLSTDTQYF. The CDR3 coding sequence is TGTGCCAGCAGTTTGGGCCTTTCTACAGATACGCAGTATTTT.

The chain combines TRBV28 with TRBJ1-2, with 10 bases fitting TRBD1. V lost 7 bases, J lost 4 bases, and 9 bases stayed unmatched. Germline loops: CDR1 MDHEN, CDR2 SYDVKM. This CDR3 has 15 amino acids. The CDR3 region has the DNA TGTGCCAGCACCGACAGGGGGCTAGATAGCTATGGCTACACCTTC. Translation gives CASTDRGLDSYGYTF.

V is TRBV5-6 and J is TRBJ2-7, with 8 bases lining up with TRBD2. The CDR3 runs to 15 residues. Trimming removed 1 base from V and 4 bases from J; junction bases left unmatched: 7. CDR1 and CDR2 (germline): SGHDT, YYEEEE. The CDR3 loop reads CASSLNSGGPYEQYF. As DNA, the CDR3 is TGTGCCAGCAGCTTGAATTCGGGAGGGCCGTACGAGCAGTACTTC.

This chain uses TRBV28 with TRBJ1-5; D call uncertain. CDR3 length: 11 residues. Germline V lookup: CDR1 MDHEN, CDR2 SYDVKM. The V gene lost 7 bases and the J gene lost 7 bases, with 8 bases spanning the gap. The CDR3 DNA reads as TGTGCCAGCACCCGGGGACAGCCCCAGCATTTT. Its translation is CASTRGQPQHF.

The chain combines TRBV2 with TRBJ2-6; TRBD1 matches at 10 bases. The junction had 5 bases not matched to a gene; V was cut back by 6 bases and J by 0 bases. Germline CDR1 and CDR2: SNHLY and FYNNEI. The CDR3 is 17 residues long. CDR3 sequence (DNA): TGTGCCAGCAGCGCGGACAGGGGGAGCTCTGGGGCCAACGTCCTGACTTTC. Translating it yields CASSADRGSSGANVLTF. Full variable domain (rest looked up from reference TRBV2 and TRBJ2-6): EPEVTQTPSHQVTQMGQEVILRCVPISNHLYFYWYRQILGQKVEFLVSFYNNEISEKSEIFDDQFSVERPDGSNFTLKIRSTKLEDSAMYFCASSADRGSSGANVLTFGAGSRLTVL.

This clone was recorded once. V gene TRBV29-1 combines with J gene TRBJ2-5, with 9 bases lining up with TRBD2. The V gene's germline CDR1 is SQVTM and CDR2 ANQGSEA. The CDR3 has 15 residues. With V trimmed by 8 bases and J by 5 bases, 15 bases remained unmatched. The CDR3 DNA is TGCAGCATCTGCAGCGGGAGGATCCCGGGGGAGACCCAGTACTTC. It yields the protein CSICSGRIPGETQYF. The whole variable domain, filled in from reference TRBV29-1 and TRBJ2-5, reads SAVISQKPSRDICQRGTSLTIQCQVDSQVTMMFWYRQQPGQSLTLIATANQGSEATYESGFVIDKFPISRPNLTFSTLTVSNMSPEDSSIYLCSICSGRIPGETQYFGPGTRLLVL.

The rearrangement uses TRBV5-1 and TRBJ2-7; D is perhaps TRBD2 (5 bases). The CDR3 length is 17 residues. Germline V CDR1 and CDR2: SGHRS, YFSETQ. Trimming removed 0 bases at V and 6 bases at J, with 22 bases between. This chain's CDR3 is CASSLASGISTTGEQYF. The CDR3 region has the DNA TGCGCCAGCAGCTTGGCCTCCGGGATAAGTACGACCGGCGAGCAGTACTTC.

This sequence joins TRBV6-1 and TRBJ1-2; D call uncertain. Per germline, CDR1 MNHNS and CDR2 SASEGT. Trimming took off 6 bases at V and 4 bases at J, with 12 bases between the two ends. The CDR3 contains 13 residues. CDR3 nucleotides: TGTGCCAGCAGGGAGCCGGGTAGCTATGGCTACACCTTC. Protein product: CASREPGSYGYTF.

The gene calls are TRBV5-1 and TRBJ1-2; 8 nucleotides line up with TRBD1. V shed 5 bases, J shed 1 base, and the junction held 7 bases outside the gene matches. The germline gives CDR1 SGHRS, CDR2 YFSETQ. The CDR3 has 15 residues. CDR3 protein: CASRTGQEFNYGYTF. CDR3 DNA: TGCGCCAGCAGGACGGGACAGGAGTTTAACTATGGCTACACCTTC. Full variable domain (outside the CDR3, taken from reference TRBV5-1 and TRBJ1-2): KAGVTQTPRYLIKTRGQQVTLSCSPISGHRSVSWYQQTPGQGLQFLFEYFSETQRNKGNFPGRFSGRQFSNSRSEMNVSTLELGDSALYLCASRTGQEFNYGYTFGSGTRLTVV.

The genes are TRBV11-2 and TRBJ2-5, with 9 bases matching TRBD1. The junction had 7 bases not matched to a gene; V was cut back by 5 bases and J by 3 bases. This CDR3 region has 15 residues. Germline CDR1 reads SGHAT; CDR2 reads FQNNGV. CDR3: CASSHGRDREETQYF. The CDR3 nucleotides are TGTGCCAGCAGCCATGGAAGGGACAGGGAAGAGACCCAGTACTTC.

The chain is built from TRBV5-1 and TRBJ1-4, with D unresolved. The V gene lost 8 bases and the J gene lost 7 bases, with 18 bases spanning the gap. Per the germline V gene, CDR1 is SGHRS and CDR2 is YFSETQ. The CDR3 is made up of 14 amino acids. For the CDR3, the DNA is TGCGCCAGTTCGGAGACCCATAAACTTGAAAAACTGTTTTTT. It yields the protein CASSETHKLEKLFF. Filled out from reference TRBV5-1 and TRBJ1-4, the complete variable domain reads KAGVTQTPRYLIKTRGQQVTLSCSPISGHRSVSWYQQTPGQGLQFLFEYFSETQRNKGNFPGRFSGRQFSNSRSEMNVSTLELGDSALYLCASSETHKLEKLFFGSGTQLSVL.

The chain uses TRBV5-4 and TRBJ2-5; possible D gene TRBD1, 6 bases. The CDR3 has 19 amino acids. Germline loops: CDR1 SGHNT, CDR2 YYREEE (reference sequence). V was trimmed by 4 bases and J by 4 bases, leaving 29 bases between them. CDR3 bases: TGTGCCAGCAGCCATCCCAATACGGCCTGGCAATCCAGGGGAGAGACCCAGTACTTC. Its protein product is CASSHPNTAWQSRGETQYF.